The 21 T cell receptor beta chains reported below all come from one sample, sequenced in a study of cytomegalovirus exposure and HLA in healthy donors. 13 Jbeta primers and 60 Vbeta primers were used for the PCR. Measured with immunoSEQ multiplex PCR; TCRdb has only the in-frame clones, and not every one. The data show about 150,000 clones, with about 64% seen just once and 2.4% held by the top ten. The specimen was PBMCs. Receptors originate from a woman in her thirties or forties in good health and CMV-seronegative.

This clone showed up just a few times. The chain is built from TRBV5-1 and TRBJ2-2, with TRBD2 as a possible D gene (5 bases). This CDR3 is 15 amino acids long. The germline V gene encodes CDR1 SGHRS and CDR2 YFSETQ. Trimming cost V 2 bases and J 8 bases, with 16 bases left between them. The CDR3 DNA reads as TGCGCCAGCAGCTTCCGACCAGCGGAAAGTGGGGAGCTGTTTTTT. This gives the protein CASSFRPAESGELFF.

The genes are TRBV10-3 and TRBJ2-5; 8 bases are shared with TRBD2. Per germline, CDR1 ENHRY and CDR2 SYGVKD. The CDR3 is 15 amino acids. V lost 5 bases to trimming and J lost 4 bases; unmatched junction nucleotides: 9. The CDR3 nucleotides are TGTGCCATCAGTTCCGGGGGGGCGGAGGTAGAGACCCAGTACTTC. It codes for CAISSGGAEVETQYF.

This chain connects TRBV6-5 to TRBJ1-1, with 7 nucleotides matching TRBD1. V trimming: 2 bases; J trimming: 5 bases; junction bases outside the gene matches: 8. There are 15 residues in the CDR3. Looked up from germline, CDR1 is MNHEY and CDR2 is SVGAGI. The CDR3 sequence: CASSYTGQLRTEAFF. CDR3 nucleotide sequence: TGTGCCAGCAGTTACACGGGACAGCTGCGGACTGAAGCTTTCTTT.

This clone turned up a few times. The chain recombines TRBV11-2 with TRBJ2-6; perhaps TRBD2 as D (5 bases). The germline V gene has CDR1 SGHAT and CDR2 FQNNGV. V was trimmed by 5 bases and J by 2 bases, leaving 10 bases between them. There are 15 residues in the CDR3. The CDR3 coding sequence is TGTGCCAGCAGCAAACGGGGTACTGGGGCCAACGTCCTGACTTTC. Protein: CASSKRGTGANVLTF.

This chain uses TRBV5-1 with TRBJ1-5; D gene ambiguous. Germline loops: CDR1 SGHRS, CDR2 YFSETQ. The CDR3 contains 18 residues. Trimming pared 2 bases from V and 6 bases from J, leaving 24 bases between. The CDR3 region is CASSFLFWMGPYIQPQHF. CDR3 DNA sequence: TGCGCCAGCAGCTTTCTATTCTGGATGGGCCCCTACATTCAGCCCCAGCATTTT.

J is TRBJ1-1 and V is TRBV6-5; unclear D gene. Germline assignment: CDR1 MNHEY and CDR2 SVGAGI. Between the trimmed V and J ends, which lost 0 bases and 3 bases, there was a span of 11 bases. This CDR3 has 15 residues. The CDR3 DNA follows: TGTGCCAGCAGTTACTCGGACGGAGGGCACACTGAAGCTTTCTTT. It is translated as CASSYSDGGHTEAFF.

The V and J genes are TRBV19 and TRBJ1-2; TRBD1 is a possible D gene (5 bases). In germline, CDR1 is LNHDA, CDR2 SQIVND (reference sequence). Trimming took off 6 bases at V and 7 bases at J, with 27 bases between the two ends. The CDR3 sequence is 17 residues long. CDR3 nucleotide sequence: TGTGCCAGTAGATCGCCGAGCGCCAGGGATCGTCTAGGTGGCTACACCTTC. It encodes CASRSPSARDRLGGYTF.

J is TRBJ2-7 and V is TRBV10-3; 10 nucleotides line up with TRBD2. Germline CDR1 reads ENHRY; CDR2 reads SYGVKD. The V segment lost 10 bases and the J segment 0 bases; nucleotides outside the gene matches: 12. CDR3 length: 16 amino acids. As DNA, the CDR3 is TGTGCCACTAAGGGGCTAGCGGGGGCGAACTCCTACGAGCAGTACTTC. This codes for CATKGLAGANSYEQYF.

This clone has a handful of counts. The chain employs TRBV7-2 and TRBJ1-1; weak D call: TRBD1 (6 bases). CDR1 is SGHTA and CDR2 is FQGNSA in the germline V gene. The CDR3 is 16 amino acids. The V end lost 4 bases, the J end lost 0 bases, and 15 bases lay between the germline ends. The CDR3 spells CASSSDGQLLNTEAFF. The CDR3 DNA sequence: TGTGCCAGCAGCTCAGATGGACAGCTGTTGAACACTGAAGCTTTCTTT.

CDR3 coding DNA: TGTGCCAGCGCCGCCCGCGGGGGGAATGAGCAGTTCTTC. Its translation: CASAARGGNEQFF. The chain has TRBV2 and TRBJ2-1; 8 bases are a match to TRBD2. With 8 bases clipped from V and 7 bases from J, the junction kept 7 bases outside the gene matches. The CDR3 consists of 13 residues. Germline CDR1 and CDR2: SNHLY and FYNNEI.

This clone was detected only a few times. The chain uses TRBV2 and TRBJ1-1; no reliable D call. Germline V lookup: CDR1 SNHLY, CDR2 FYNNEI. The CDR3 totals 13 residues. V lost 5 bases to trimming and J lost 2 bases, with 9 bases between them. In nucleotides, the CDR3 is TGTGCCAGCAGTATAACAGTAAACACTGAAGCTTTCTTT. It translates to CASSITVNTEAFF. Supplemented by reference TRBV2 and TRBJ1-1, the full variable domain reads EPEVTQTPSHQVTQMGQEVILRCVPISNHLYFYWYRQILGQKVEFLVSFYNNEISEKSEIFDDQFSVERPDGSNFTLKIRSTKLEDSAMYFCASSITVNTEAFFGQGTRLTVV.

CDR3: CAWSRGLAALYNEQFF. The CDR3 bases are TGTGCCTGGAGCCGGGGACTAGCGGCCTTATACAATGAGCAGTTCTTC. This sequence joins TRBV30 and TRBJ2-1; 11 nucleotides match TRBD2. V shed 3 bases and J 4 bases; nucleotides not matched to a gene: 8. The CDR3 totals 16 residues. Germline assignment: CDR1 GTSNPN and CDR2 SVGIG (reference sequence).

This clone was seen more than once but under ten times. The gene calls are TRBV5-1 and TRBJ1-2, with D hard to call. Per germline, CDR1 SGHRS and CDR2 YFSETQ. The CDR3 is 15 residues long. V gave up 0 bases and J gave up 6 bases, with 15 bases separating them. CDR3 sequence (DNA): TGCGCCAGCAGCTTGGCCCTATCCGCCTTCGATGGCTACACCTTC. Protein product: CASSLALSAFDGYTF.

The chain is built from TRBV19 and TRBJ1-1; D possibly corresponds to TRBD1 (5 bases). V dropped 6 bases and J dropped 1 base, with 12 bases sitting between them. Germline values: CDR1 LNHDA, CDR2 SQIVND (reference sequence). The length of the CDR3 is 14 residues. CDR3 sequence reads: CASREDSSNTEAFF. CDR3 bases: TGTGCCAGTAGAGAAGACAGTTCGAACACTGAAGCTTTCTTT. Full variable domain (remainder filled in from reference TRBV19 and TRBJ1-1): DGGITQSPKYLFRKEGQNVTLSCEQNLNHDAMYWYRQDPGQGLRLIYYSQIVNDFQKGDIAEGYSVSREKKESFPLTVTSAQKNPTAFYLCASREDSSNTEAFFGQGTRLTVV.

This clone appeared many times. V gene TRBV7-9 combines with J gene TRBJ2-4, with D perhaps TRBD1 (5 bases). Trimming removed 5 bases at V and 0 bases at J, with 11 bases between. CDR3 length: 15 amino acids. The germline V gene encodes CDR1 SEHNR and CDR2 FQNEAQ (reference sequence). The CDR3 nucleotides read TGTGCCAGCAGCGCAGACAGTCTAGCCAAAAACATTCAGTACTTC. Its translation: CASSADSLAKNIQYF.

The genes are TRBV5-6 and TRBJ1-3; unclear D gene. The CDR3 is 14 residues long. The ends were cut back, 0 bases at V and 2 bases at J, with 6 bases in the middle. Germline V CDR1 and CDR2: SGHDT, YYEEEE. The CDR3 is CASSLGLTGNTIYF. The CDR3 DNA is TGTGCCAGCAGCTTGGGGCTTACTGGAAACACCATATATTTT.

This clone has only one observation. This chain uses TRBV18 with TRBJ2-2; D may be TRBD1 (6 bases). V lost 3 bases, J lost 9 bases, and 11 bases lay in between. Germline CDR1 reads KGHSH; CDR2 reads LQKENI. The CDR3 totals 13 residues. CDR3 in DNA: TGTGCCAGCTCACCTATCAGGGGTCGGGAGCTGTTTTTT. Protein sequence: CASSPIRGRELFF.

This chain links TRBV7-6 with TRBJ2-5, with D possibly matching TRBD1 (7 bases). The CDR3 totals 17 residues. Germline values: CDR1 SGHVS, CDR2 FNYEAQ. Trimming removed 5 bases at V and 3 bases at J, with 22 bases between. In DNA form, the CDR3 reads TGTGCCAGCAGCCGCGGAGGGGGCCCCTACCTGAAAGAGACCCAGTACTTC. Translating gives CASSRGGGPYLKETQYF.

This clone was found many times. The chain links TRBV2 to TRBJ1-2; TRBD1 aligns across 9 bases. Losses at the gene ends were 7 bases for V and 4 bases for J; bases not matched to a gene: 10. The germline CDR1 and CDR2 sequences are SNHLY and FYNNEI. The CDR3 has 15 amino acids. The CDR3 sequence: CASIPDRGYVYGYTF. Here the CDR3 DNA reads TGTGCCAGCATTCCAGACAGGGGGTACGTCTATGGCTACACCTTC.

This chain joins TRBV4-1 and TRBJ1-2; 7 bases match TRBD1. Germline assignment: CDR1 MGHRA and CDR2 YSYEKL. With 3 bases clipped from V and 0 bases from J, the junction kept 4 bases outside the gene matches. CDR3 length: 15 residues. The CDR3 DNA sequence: TGCGCCAGCAGCCACCCTGGGACAGCTAACTATGGCTACACCTTC. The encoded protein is CASSHPGTANYGYTF.

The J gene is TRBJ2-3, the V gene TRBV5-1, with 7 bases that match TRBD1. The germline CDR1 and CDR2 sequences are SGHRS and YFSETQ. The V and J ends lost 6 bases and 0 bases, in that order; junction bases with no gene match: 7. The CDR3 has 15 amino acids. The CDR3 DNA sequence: TGCGCCAGCACCTGGGACAGTACTAGCACAGATACGCAGTATTTT. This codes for CASTWDSTSTDTQYF.